The rows below give T cell receptor beta chains drawn from one sample of a study of blood T cell repertoires in COVID-19. Using immunoSEQ multiplex PCR, the repertoire was profiled, and TCRdb retains in-frame clones only, with some absent. The sample yields roughly 300,000 clones, more than 75% seen once. The material sequenced was peripheral blood. Receptors were obtained from a woman in her forties or fifties who had recovered from COVID-19. Each CDR3 is given without its conserved first and last residue. Some rows have no size entry. The others give once, few or many, or a class for an expanded clone.

TRBV12-5,TRBJ1-1,-,ASGLATGGAPTEAF
TRBV7-2,TRBJ1-1,-,ASSLDAPGTGNTEAF
TRBV6-5,TRBJ1-6,-,ASSYSRGTGSPLH
TRBV10-1,TRBJ2-5,-,ASSVGLREQETQY
TRBV4-3,TRBJ1-6,-,ASSQDRGRNSPLH
TRBV10-3,TRBJ2-7,-,AISRQTYEQY
TRBV5-6,TRBJ2-7,few,ASSGTGTGSSYEQY
TRBV3-1/TRBV3-2,TRBJ2-2,-,ASSQEGARTGELF
TRBV19,TRBJ1-2,-,ASSISPERGYGYT
TRBV6-5,TRBJ1-2,-,ASIRGRAGYYGYT
TRBV6-2/TRBV6-3,TRBJ2-5,-,ASSRAGAGQETQY
TRBV7-3,TRBJ2-5,-,ASSGGPQETQY
TRBV7-2,TRBJ2-7,-,ASSLRTPGEQY
TRBV27,TRBJ2-3,-,ASSRPRADTQY
TRBV4-3,TRBJ1-2,-,ASSAGILNYGYT
TRBV4-3,TRBJ1-4,-,ASSQVLTATNEKLF
TRBV12-3/TRBV12-4,TRBJ1-2,-,ASSPSTSYGYT
TRBV29-1,TRBJ2-1,once,SVEGPQEQF
TRBV28,TRBJ1-3,-,ASSSGQGTLSGNTIY
TRBV7-2,TRBJ2-2,-,ASSPTRGTGELF
TRBV4-1,TRBJ2-5,-,ASSRRAGKEGETQY
TRBV12-5,TRBJ2-2,-,ASGEIQGATGELF
TRBV5-4,TRBJ2-5,-,ASSQGSSWETQY
TRBV19,TRBJ2-3,-,ASSLAGGTDTQY
TRBV5-1,TRBJ1-3,-,ASSLRQGADTIY
TRBV28,TRBJ2-7,-,ASSSGDSYEQY
TRBV29-1,TRBJ1-1,-,SFARTGNFQAF
TRBV6-5,TRBJ2-2,-,ASKDRAGELF
TRBV28,TRBJ2-1,-,ASSLGQNEQF
TRBV18,TRBJ1-1,-,ASSPPVTGGVWDTEAF
TRBV28,TRBJ1-5,-,ASSLPQGGEPQH
TRBV5-8,TRBJ2-5,-,ASSGQAGASETQY
TRBV7-3,TRBJ2-2,-,ASSKRTGELF
TRBV11-2,TRBJ2-1,-,ASSFRGNEQF
TRBV5-8,TRBJ2-3,-,ASSLRGSGDTQY
TRBV14,TRBJ2-2,-,ASSQISQNTGELF
TRBV30,TRBJ2-7,-,AWSWQGLPYEQY
TRBV19,TRBJ2-3,once,ASSIGFSGGGERSTDTQY
TRBV7-9,TRBJ1-3,once,ASSLIGGAAEGNTIY
TRBV30,TRBJ2-3,-,AWSRGRTDTQY
TRBV20-1,TRBJ2-1,-,SAVVQGLAV
TRBV5-1,TRBJ2-3,-,ASSLGARTDTQY
TRBV6-5,TRBJ2-7,-,ASSGQGGTYEQY
TRBV7-2,TRBJ2-7,-,ASSLRGSYEQY
TRBV6-1,TRBJ1-5,-,ASSDVGTGNQPQH
TRBV28,TRBJ2-2,-,ASSLFAGGTGELF
TRBV9,TRBJ2-7,-,ASSVVGQGGYEQY
TRBV29-1,TRBJ2-7,-,SAVDSTPIHEQY
TRBV18,TRBJ2-3,-,ASTSQGSTDTQY
TRBV6-2/TRBV6-3,TRBJ2-4,-,ASSPGLQVAKNIQY
TRBV6-5,TRBJ1-6,-,ASRDTGNSPLH
TRBV5-1,TRBJ1-1,-,ASSLGTTGRGSEAF
TRBV11-3,TRBJ1-1,-,ATLAPGDTEAF
TRBV5-1,TRBJ2-3,-,ASSLASGGMADTQY
TRBV7-6,TRBJ2-2,many,ASSLVGGTGELF
TRBV9,TRBJ2-2,once,ASSGPGAGELF
TRBV11-1,TRBJ1-1,-,ASSLAMAGNTEAF
TRBV6-5,TRBJ1-6,-,ASNLDRDDNSPLH
TRBV4-1,TRBJ2-1,-,ASSQKALERLIPNEQF